These 19 T cell receptor beta chains originate from one sample sequenced in a study of cytomegalovirus exposure and HLA in healthy donors. A multiplex PCR was run with 60 Vbeta primers and 13 Jbeta primers. The assay was immunoSEQ multiplex PCR, and TCRdb's table has in-frame clones only and misses some. The sample holds about 200,000 clones; 79% are singletons and the top ten take 1.7%. Sequencing was carried out using PBMCs. The receptors shown here come from a man in his fifties or sixties in good health and CMV-seronegative.

The V and J genes are TRBV7-2 and TRBJ2-1; D uncertain. Germline lookup yields CDR1 SGHTA and CDR2 FQGNSA. The CDR3 consists of 15 residues. V was pared by 0 bases and J by 3 bases, with 9 bases between. The CDR3, as DNA: TGTGCCAGCAGCTTAGCAAACCGAGGCTACAATGAGCAGTTCTTC. As protein: CASSLANRGYNEQFF.

V gene TRBV5-4 combines with J gene TRBJ2-1; 9 bases are a match to TRBD2. Germline V gene sequence: CDR1 SGHNT, CDR2 YYREEE (reference sequence). The CDR3 has 14 amino acids. The V and J ends lost 5 bases and 6 bases, in that order; junction bases with no gene match: 6. CDR3: CASSSGTSFNEQFF. The CDR3 nucleotides are TGTGCCAGCAGTTCCGGGACTAGCTTCAATGAGCAGTTCTTC.

This chain connects TRBV28 to TRBJ1-3, with D unresolved. The CDR3 sequence is 11 residues long. Trimming took off 7 bases at V and 6 bases at J, with 7 bases between the two ends. Germline V gene data show CDR1 as MDHEN and CDR2 as SYDVKM. CDR3 coding DNA: TGTGCCAGCATCCTAGCAAACACCATATATTTT. It specifies CASILANTIYF.

The chain has TRBV7-6 and TRBJ2-5; the D is unclear. This CDR3 region has 12 residues. The V end was cut by 5 bases, the J end by 5 bases, with 9 bases between. The V gene's germline CDR1 is SGHVS and CDR2 FNYEAQ. The CDR3 region has the DNA TGTGCCAGCAGCCCGACGGGTGAGACCCAGTACTTC. Protein product: CASSPTGETQYF.

The J gene is TRBJ2-2, the V gene TRBV28, with TRBD1 matching over 11 bases. The germline gives CDR1 MDHEN, CDR2 SYDVKM. The CDR3 totals 16 residues. V lost 1 base, J lost 4 bases, and 2 bases stayed unmatched. The CDR3 spells CASSLFGTGGTGELFF. In nucleotides, the CDR3 is TGTGCCAGCAGTTTATTCGGGACAGGGGGCACCGGGGAGCTGTTTTTT.

The rearrangement joins TRBV28 to TRBJ1-2, with TRBD1 matching 11 bases. J was trimmed by 0 bases and V by 6 bases; bases with no gene match: 3. Germline values: CDR1 MDHEN, CDR2 SYDVKM. The CDR3 contains 15 residues. The CDR3 DNA sequence: TGTGCCAGCAGGGGACAGGGGGTAGCTAACTATGGCTACACCTTC. Amino acids: CASRGQGVANYGYTF.

The rearrangement links TRBV28 to TRBJ2-7, with a tentative D call TRBD1 (5 bases). The germline CDR1 and CDR2 sequences are MDHEN and SYDVKM. The CDR3 is made up of 12 amino acids. With 8 bases removed from V and 3 bases from J, the gap between germline ends came to 11 bases. This chain's CDR3 is CASSDRYYEQYF. In DNA, the CDR3 is TGTGCCAGCTCAGACAGATACTACGAGCAGTACTTC.

The chain carries TRBV9 and TRBJ2-3, with D tentatively TRBD1 (6 bases). The CDR3 spans 14 residues. Trimming took 3 bases from V and 0 from J, leaving 8 bases between them. Germline V gene data show CDR1 as SGDLS and CDR2 as YYNGEE. CDR3 nucleotide sequence: TGTGCCAGCAGCGGAAGGGGGAGCACAGATACGCAGTATTTT. Translated: CASSGRGSTDTQYF.

This rearrangement joins TRBV7-9 to TRBJ1-2; 9 bases fit TRBD1. Germline CDR1 reads SEHNR; CDR2 reads FQNEAQ (reference sequence). V shed 6 bases, J shed 6 bases, and the junction held 17 bases outside the gene matches. The CDR3 length is 17 residues. The CDR3 here is CASSQIDRDRVSNGYTF. In nucleotides, the CDR3 is TGTGCCAGCAGTCAGATCGACCGGGACAGGGTTTCAAATGGCTACACCTTC.

CDR3 amino acids: CASSLLQATNEKLFF. The CDR3 region has the DNA TGCGCCAGCAGCTTGCTCCAGGCCACTAATGAAAAACTGTTTTTT. The chain couples TRBV5-1 to TRBJ1-4; D unclear. The V gene's germline CDR1 is SGHRS and CDR2 YFSETQ. The germline V and J ends were trimmed by 1 base and 2 bases, with 9 bases remaining between them. This CDR3 region has 15 residues.

This rearrangement joins TRBV18 to TRBJ2-5, with 8 bases fitting TRBD1. V lost 3 bases and J lost 1; bases outside the gene matches: 7. The germline gives CDR1 KGHSH, CDR2 LQKENI. The CDR3 contains 16 residues. The CDR3 DNA reads TGTGCCAGCTCACCTCCTCCCGGACAGGGCCAAGAGACCCAGTACTTC. It is translated as CASSPPPGQGQETQYF.

The CDR3 here is CASSPGTSGQETQYF. In DNA, the CDR3 is TGTGCCAGCAGCCCCGGGACTAGCGGACAAGAGACCCAGTACTTC. The V and J genes are TRBV5-8 and TRBJ2-5; 11 bases are a match to TRBD2. Germline V gene sequence: CDR1 SGHTS, CDR2 YDEGEE. The CDR3 spans 15 residues. Unmatched junction bases numbered 4, after V lost 4 bases and J lost 2 bases.

Note on this clone: One end of the junction is discordant with germline, which a read error may explain. V and J are TRBV9 and TRBJ1-3; maybe TRBD1 (5 bases). In germline, CDR1 is SGDLS, CDR2 YYNGEE. The CDR3 consists of 17 residues. CDR3 region: CASSPQTEPQPGNTIYF. In DNA, the CDR3 is TGTGCCAGCAGCCCCCAGACAGAACCCCAACCTGGAAACACTATATATTTT.

This chain joins TRBV12-5 and TRBJ1-4; 8 nucleotides agree with TRBD1. The CDR3 covers 17 residues. J gave up 0 bases and V 5 bases, and 8 bases lay outside the gene matches. CDR1 LGHNT and CDR2 FRNRAP come from the germline V gene. The CDR3 reads CASGAGQGVATNEKLFF. Written as DNA, the CDR3 is TGTGCTAGTGGTGCCGGACAGGGAGTTGCAACTAATGAAAAACTGTTTTTT.

The chain recombines TRBV27 with TRBJ2-3, with 7 bases lining up with TRBD2. V shed 0 bases, J shed 5 bases, and the junction held 5 bases outside the gene matches. CDR3 size: 15 residues. Germline values: CDR1 MNHEY, CDR2 SMNVEV (reference sequence). The CDR3 coding sequence is TGTGCCAGCAGTTTATCGGGAGGGTCGCGAGATACGCAGTATTTT. Its translation: CASSLSGGSRDTQYF.

DNA of the CDR3: TGTGCCAGCAGCTCGTATTACAATGAGCAGTTCTTC. This sequence encodes CASSSYYNEQFF. The rearrangement links TRBV7-3 to TRBJ2-1; D is undetermined. The CDR3 loop spans 12 amino acids. Trimming took off 4 bases at V and 4 bases at J, with 5 bases between the two ends. Per the germline V gene, CDR1 is SGHTA and CDR2 is FQGTGA.

This chain uses TRBV15 with TRBJ2-2; weak D call: TRBD2 (7 bases). Germline CDR1 is LNHNV and CDR2 is YYDKDF (reference sequence). This CDR3 region has 14 residues. The germline V and J ends were trimmed by 6 bases and 5 bases, with 13 bases remaining between them. Here the CDR3 reads CATRGGLRTGELFF. Here the CDR3 DNA reads TGTGCCACCAGGGGGGGGCTACGAACCGGGGAGCTGTTTTTT.

The chain joins TRBV2 to TRBJ1-5; TRBD1 matches at 7 bases. The trim removed 8 bases at V and 0 bases at J, leaving 1 base unmatched. Per germline, CDR1 SNHLY and CDR2 FYNNEI. This CDR3 contains 13 residues. CDR3 sequence: CASDRDSNQPQHF. CDR3 bases: TGTGCCAGCGACAGGGATAGCAATCAGCCCCAGCATTTT. Drawing the rest from reference TRBV2 and TRBJ1-5, the complete variable domain is EPEVTQTPSHQVTQMGQEVILRCVPISNHLYFYWYRQILGQKVEFLVSFYNNEISEKSEIFDDQFSVERPDGSNFTLKIRSTKLEDSAMYFCASDRDSNQPQHFGDGTRLSIL.

The CDR3, as DNA: TGTGCCAGCAGCCGTCATTTGACTAGCGCGGAGTTCTTC. Its protein product is CASSRHLTSAEFF. V is TRBV5-6 and J is TRBJ2-1, with 8 positions matching TRBD2. CDR3 length: 13 amino acids. The V gene's germline CDR1 is SGHDT and CDR2 YYEEEE. V lost 4 bases to trimming and J lost 14 bases; unmatched junction nucleotides: 11.